A selection of T cell receptor beta chains follows, all from one sample in a study of blood T cell repertoires in COVID-19. Assay: immunoSEQ multiplex PCR; the TCRdb copy retains only in-frame clones and omits some. The data show about 120,000 clones, about four fifths seen once. Sequencing was carried out using peripheral blood. All receptors come from a man aged 55 to 70 with acute or convalescent COVID-19. CDR3s include the opening cysteine and the closing phenylalanine or tryptophan. The order of the fields is clone size, J gene, V gene, D gene, CDR3 protein, CDR3 DNA. The D gene is left open where the match is weak. Not every row has a clone size; where given, it reads once, few, many or a size class.

clone size: NA
J gene: TRBJ1-6
V gene: TRBV27
D gene: TRBD1
CDR3 protein: CASSFLDREGSPLHF
CDR3 DNA: TGTGCCAGCAGTTTCCTGGACAGGGAAGGCTCACCCCTCCACTTT

clone size: NA
J gene: TRBJ2-3
V gene: TRBV11-1
D gene: TRBD2
CDR3 protein: CASRRTPHEAGGPRF
CDR3 DNA: TGTGCCAGCAGACGAACCCCCCATGAAGCGGGAGGGCCGAGATTT

clone size: NA
J gene: TRBJ2-7
V gene: TRBV27
D gene: TRBD1
CDR3 protein: CASSLSGTGRMEQYF
CDR3 DNA: TGTGCCAGCAGTTTATCAGGGACAGGTAGAATGGAGCAGTACTTC

clone size: NA
J gene: TRBJ2-1
V gene: TRBV12-5
D gene: NA
CDR3 protein: CASGAGTGGYNEQFF
CDR3 DNA: TGTGCTAGTGGTGCCGGGACTGGGGGTTACAATGAGCAGTTCTTC

clone size: NA
J gene: TRBJ2-1
V gene: TRBV5-1
D gene: TRBD2
CDR3 protein: CASSLSWTSGGNNEQFF
CDR3 DNA: TGCGCCAGCAGCTTGAGTTGGACTAGCGGGGGTAACAATGAGCAGTTCTTC

clone size: NA
J gene: TRBJ2-1
V gene: TRBV7-3
D gene: TRBD2
CDR3 protein: CASSLMSGRAPYEQFF
CDR3 DNA: TGTGCCAGCAGCTTAATGAGCGGGAGGGCCCCCTATGAGCAGTTCTTC

clone size: NA
J gene: TRBJ2-2
V gene: TRBV4-1
D gene: NA
CDR3 protein: CASSQEPAYTGELFF
CDR3 DNA: TGCGCCAGCAGCCAAGAACCAGCGTACACCGGGGAGCTGTTTTTT

clone size: NA
J gene: TRBJ2-1
V gene: TRBV7-8
D gene: NA
CDR3 protein: CASSLIGLLAQFF
CDR3 DNA: TGTGCCAGCAGCTTAATTGGTTTATTGGCGCAGTTCTTC

clone size: NA
J gene: TRBJ1-2
V gene: TRBV29-1
D gene: NA
CDR3 protein: CSVTQGGDGYTF
CDR3 DNA: TGCAGCGTTACACAGGGTGGGGATGGCTACACCTTC

clone size: NA
J gene: TRBJ2-7
V gene: TRBV4-2
D gene: TRBD2
CDR3 protein: CASSQAGALSYEQYF
CDR3 DNA: TGTGCCAGCAGCCAGGCGGGAGCCCTATCCTACGAGCAGTACTTC

clone size: once
J gene: TRBJ1-3
V gene: TRBV5-4
D gene: TRBD1
CDR3 protein: CASSAGQGTRGNTIYF
CDR3 DNA: TGTGCCAGCAGCGCAGGACAGGGCACACGAGGAAACACCATATATTTT

clone size: NA
J gene: TRBJ2-1
V gene: TRBV5-8
D gene: NA
CDR3 protein: CASNPSGRDNEQFF
CDR3 DNA: TGTGCCAGCAACCCCTCTGGTCGAGACAATGAGCAGTTCTTC

clone size: NA
J gene: TRBJ1-4
V gene: TRBV11-2
D gene: TRBD1
CDR3 protein: CASSLGDRGPNEKLFF
CDR3 DNA: TGTGCCAGCAGCTTAGGGGACAGGGGGCCTAATGAAAAACTGTTTTTT

clone size: few
J gene: TRBJ2-7
V gene: TRBV28
D gene: NA
CDR3 protein: CASSLLAGSYEQYF
CDR3 DNA: TGTGCCAGCAGTTTACTTGCGGGGTCCTACGAGCAGTACTTC

clone size: NA
J gene: TRBJ2-7
V gene: TRBV13
D gene: NA
CDR3 protein: CASSSRLGYEQYF
CDR3 DNA: TGTGCCAGCAGCTCTAGACTAGGCTACGAGCAGTACTTC

clone size: NA
J gene: TRBJ1-1
V gene: TRBV5-5
D gene: TRBD1
CDR3 protein: CASSSRLTRTGGREAFF
CDR3 DNA: TGTGCCAGCAGCTCTCGCTTAACCCGGACAGGGGGAAGGGAAGCTTTCTTT

clone size: NA
J gene: TRBJ2-3
V gene: TRBV6-4
D gene: NA
CDR3 protein: CASSDNPYPTDTQYF
CDR3 DNA: TGTGCCAGCAGTGACAACCCCTACCCCACAGATACGCAGTATTTT

clone size: NA
J gene: TRBJ2-2
V gene: TRBV30
D gene: TRBD2
CDR3 protein: CAWSRKTSGTVTGELFF
CDR3 DNA: TGTGCCTGGAGTAGGAAGACTAGCGGGACTGTGACCGGGGAGCTGTTTTTT

clone size: NA
J gene: TRBJ1-5
V gene: TRBV4-1
D gene: NA
CDR3 protein: CASSPRGDLGGNQPQHF
CDR3 DNA: TGCGCCAGCAGCCCGCGGGGGGACCTGGGAGGCAATCAGCCCCAGCATTTT

clone size: NA
J gene: TRBJ2-1
V gene: TRBV9
D gene: TRBD2
CDR3 protein: CASSDAGTSGDDEQFF
CDR3 DNA: TGTGCCAGCAGCGATGCCGGGACTAGCGGTGATGATGAGCAGTTCTTC

clone size: NA
J gene: TRBJ1-1
V gene: TRBV12-3/TRBV12-4
D gene: NA
CDR3 protein: CASSLRGWSEAFF
CDR3 DNA: TGTGCCAGCAGTTTAAGGGGTTGGAGTGAAGCTTTCTTT

clone size: NA
J gene: TRBJ1-2
V gene: TRBV5-1
D gene: TRBD1
CDR3 protein: CASGTGGSNYGYTF
CDR3 DNA: TGCGCCAGCGGGACAGGGGGATCTAACTATGGCTACACCTTC

clone size: NA
J gene: TRBJ2-3
V gene: TRBV28
D gene: TRBD2
CDR3 protein: CASGTGGDTQYF
CDR3 DNA: TGTGCCAGCGGCACGGGGGGAGATACGCAGTATTTT

clone size: NA
J gene: TRBJ2-5
V gene: TRBV3-1/TRBV3-2
D gene: TRBD2
CDR3 protein: CASSLSASGRAKETQYF
CDR3 DNA: TGTGCCAGCAGCCTTAGCGCTAGCGGGAGAGCGAAGGAGACCCAGTACTTC

clone size: NA
J gene: TRBJ2-6
V gene: TRBV2
D gene: NA
CDR3 protein: CASSAQGSGANVLTF
CDR3 DNA: TGTGCCAGCAGCGCACAGGGCTCTGGGGCCAACGTCCTGACTTTC